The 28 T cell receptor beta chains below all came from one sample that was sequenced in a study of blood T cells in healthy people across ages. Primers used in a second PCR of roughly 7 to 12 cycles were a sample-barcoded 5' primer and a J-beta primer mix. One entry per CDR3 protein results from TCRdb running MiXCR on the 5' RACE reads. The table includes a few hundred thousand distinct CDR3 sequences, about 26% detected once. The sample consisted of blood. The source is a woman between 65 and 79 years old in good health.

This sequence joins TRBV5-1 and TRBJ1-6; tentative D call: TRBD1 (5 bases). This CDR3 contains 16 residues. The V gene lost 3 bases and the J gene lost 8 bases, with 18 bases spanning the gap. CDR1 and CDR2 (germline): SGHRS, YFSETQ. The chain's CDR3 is CASSSQPAGQDSPLHF. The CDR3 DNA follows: TGCGCCAGCAGCTCCCAACCGGCAGGGCAGGATTCACCCCTCCACTTT.

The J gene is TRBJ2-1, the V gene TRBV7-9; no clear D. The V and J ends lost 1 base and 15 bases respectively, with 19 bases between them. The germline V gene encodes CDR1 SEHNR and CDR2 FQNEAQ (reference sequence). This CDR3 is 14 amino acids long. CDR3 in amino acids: CASSLVVDDLRPFF. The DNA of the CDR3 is TGTGCCAGCAGCTTAGTTGTTGACGACCTACGGCCGTTCTTC.

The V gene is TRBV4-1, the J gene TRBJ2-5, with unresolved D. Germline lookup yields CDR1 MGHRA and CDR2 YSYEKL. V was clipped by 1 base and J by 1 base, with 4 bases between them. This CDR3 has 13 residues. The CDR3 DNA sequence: TGCGCCAGCAGCCAAGTTATCCAAGAGACCCAGTACTTC. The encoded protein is CASSQVIQETQYF.

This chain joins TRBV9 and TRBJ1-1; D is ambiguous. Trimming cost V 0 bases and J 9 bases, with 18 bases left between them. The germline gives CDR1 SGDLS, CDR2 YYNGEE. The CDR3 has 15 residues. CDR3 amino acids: CASSVATPGEVKAFF. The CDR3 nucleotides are TGTGCCAGCAGCGTAGCTACACCAGGAGAAGTAAAAGCTTTCTTT.

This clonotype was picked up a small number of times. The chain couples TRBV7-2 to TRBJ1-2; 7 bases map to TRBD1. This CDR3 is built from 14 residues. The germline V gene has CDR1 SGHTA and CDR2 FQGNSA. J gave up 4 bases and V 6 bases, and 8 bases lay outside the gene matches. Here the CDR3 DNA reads TGTGCCAGCAGGCCCCAAGGGGGCAGCTATGGCTACACCTTC. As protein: CASRPQGGSYGYTF.

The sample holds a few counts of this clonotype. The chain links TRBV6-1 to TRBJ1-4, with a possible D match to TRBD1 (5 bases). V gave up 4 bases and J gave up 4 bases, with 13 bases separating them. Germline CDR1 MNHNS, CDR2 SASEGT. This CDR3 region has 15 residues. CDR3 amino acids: CASSGVWGNNEKLFF. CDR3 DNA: TGTGCCAGCAGTGGGGTTTGGGGGAATAATGAAAAACTGTTTTTT.

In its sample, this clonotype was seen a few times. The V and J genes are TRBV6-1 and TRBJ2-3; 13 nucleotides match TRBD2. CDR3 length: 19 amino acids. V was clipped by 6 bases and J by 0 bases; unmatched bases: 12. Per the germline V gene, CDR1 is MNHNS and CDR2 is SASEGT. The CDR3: CASSLRTSGGRTSTDTQYF. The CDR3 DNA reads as TGTGCCAGCAGCCTACGGACTAGCGGGGGCCGCACTAGCACAGATACGCAGTATTTT.

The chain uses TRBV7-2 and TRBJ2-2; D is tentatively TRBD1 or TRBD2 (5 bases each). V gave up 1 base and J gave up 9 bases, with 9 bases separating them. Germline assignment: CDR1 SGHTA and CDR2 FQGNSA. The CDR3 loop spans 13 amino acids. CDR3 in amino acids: CASSLGWDRELFF. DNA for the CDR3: TGTGCCAGCAGCTTAGGGTGGGACCGGGAGCTGTTTTTT. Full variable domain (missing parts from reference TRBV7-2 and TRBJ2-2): GAGVSQSPSNKVTEKGKDVELRCDPISGHTALYWYRQSLGQGLEFLIYFQGNSAPDKSGLPSDRFSAERTGGSVSTLTIQRTQQEDSAVYLCASSLGWDRELFFGEGSRLTVL.

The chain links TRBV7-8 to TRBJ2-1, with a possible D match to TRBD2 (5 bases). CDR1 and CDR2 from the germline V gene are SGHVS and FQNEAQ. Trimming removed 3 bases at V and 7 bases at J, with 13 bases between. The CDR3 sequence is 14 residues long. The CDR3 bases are TGTGCCAGCAGCTTGGGCGCGGGCCTGAATGAGCAGTTCTTC. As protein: CASSLGAGLNEQFF.

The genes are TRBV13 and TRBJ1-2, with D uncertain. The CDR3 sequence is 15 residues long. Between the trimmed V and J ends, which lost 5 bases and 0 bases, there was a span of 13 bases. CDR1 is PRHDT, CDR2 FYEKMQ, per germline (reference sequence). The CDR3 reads CASSKRKIANYGYTF. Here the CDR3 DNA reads TGTGCCAGCAGCAAACGTAAAATTGCTAACTATGGCTACACCTTC.

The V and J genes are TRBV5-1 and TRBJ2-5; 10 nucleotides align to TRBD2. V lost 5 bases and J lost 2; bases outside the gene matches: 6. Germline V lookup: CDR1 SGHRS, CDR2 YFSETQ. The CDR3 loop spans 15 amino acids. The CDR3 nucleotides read TGCGCCAGCAGTTTTAGCGGGGGGAGACAAGAGACCCAGTACTTC. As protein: CASSFSGGRQETQYF.

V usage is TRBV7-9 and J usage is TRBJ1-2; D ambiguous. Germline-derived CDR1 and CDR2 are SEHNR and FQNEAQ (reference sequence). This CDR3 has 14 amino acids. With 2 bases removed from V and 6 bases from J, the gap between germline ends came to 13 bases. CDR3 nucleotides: TGTGCCAGCAGCTTACAACGGGGAACCGATGGCTACACCTTC. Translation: CASSLQRGTDGYTF.

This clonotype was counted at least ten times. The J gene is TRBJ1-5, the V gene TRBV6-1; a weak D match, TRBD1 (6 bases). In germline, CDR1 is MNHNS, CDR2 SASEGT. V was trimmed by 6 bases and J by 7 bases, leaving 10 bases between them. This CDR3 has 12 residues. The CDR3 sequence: CASRGGSQPQHF. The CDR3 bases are TGTGCCAGCAGAGGGGGTAGCCAGCCCCAGCATTTT.

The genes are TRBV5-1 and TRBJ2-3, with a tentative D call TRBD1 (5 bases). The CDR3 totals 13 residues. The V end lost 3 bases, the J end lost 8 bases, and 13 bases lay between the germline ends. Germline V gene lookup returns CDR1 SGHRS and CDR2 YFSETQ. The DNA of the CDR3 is TGCGCCAGCAGCTCCCCCCAGGGAATTACGCAGTATTTT. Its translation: CASSSPQGITQYF.

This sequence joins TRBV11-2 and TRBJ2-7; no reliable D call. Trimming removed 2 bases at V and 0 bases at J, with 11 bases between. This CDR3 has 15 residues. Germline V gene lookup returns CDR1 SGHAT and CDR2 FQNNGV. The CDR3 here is CASSLSGESSYEQYF. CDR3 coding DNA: TGTGCCAGCAGCTTATCTGGCGAGAGCTCCTACGAGCAGTACTTC.

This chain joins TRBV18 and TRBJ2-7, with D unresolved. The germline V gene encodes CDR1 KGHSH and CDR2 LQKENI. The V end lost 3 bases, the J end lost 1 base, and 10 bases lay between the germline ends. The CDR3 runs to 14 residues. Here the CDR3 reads CASSPYAESYEQYF. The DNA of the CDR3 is TGTGCCAGCTCACCCTATGCAGAGTCCTACGAGCAGTACTTC.

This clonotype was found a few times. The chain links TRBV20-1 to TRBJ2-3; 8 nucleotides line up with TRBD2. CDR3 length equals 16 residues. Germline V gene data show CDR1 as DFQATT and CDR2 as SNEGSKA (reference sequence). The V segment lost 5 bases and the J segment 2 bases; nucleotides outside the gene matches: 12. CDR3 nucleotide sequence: TGCAGTGCTCCCTCCCCCTCTAGCGGGTCCACAGATACGCAGTATTTT. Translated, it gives CSAPSPSSGSTDTQYF.

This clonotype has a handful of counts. CDR3 DNA sequence: TGTGCCAGCAGCGCACAGGGAAGACAGCCCCAGCATTTT. It encodes CASSAQGRQPQHF. V usage is TRBV7-2 and J usage is TRBJ1-5, with D maybe TRBD1 (6 bases). V was trimmed by 5 bases and J by 7 bases, leaving 12 bases between them. The CDR3 has 13 amino acids. Germline CDR1 SGHTA, CDR2 FQGNSA.

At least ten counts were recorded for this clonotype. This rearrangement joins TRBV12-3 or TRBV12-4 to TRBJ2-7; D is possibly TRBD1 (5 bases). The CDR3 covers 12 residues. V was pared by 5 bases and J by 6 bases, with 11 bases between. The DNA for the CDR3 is TGTGCCAGCAGTCCCTCTGACAGCGAGCAGTACTTC. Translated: CASSPSDSEQYF.

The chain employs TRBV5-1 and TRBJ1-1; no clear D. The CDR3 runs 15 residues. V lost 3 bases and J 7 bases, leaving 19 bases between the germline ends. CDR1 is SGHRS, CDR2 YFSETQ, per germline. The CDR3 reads CASSSRNVGLLEAFF. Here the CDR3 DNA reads TGCGCCAGCAGCTCTCGAAACGTGGGCCTGCTTGAAGCTTTCTTT.

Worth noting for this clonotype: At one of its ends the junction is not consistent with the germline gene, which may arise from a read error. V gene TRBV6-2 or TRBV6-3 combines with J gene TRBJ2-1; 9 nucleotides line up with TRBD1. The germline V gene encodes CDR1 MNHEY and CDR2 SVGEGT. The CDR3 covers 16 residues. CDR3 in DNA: TGTGCCAGCAGCTACTATTCTCCGGGACAGGGCAATGAGCAGTTCTTC. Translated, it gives CASSYYSPGQGNEQFF.

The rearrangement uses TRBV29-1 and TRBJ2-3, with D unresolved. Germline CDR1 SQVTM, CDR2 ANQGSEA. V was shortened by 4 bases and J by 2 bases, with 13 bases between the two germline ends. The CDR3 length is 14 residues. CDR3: CSVATAGATDTQYF. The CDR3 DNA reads TGCAGCGTTGCAACGGCAGGAGCCACAGATACGCAGTATTTT.

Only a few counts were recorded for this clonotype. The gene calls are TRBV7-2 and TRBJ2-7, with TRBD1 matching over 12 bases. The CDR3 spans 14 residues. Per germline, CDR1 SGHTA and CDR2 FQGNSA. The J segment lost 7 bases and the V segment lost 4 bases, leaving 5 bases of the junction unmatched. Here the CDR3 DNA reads TGTGCCAGCAGCTGGGACAGGGGGCGCTGGGAGCAGTACTTC. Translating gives CASSWDRGRWEQYF.

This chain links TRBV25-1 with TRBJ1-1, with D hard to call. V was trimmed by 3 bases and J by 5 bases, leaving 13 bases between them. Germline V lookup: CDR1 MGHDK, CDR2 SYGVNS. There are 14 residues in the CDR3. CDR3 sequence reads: CASSDSVSGTEAFF. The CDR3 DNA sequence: TGTGCCAGCAGTGACTCCGTCTCGGGAACTGAAGCTTTCTTT. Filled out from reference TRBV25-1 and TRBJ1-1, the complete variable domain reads EADIYQTPRYLVIGTGKKITLECSQTMGHDKMYWYQQDPGMELHLIHYSYGVNSTEKGDLSSESTVSRIRTEHFPLTLESARPSHTSQYLCASSDSVSGTEAFFGQGTRLTVV.

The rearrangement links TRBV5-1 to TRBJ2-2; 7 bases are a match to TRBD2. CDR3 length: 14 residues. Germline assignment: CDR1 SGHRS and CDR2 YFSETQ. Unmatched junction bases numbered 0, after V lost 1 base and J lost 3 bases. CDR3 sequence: CASSLLADTGELFF. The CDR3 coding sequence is TGCGCCAGCAGCTTGCTAGCGGACACCGGGGAGCTGTTTTTT.

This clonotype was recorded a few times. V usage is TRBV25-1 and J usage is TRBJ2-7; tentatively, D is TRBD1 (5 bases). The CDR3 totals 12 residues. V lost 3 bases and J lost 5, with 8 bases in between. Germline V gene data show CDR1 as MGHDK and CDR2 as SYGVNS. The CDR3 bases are TGTGCCAGCAGTGATAACAGGAACGAGCAGTACTTC. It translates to CASSDNRNEQYF.

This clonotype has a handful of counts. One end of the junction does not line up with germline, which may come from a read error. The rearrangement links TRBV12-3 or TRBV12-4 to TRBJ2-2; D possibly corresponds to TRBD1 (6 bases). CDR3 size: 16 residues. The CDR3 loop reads CASSLGLGTNTGELLF. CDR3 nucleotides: TGTGCCAGCAGTTTAGGACTGGGGACAAACACCGGGGAGCTGCTTTTT.

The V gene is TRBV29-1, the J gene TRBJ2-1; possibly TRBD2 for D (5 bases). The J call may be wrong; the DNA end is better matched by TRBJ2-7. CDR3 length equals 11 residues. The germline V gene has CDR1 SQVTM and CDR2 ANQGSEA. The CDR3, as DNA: TGCAGCGCGGACGAGGGTCGCGAGCAGTACTTC. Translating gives CSADEGREQYF.